This is a list of T cell receptor beta chains from one sample in a study of shared clonotypes between healthy human individuals. This table comes from immunoSEQ multiplex PCR, and its TCRdb copy is limited to in-frame clones, with some not included. The profile shows 1.6 million or so clones, less than 99% of them singletons. Sequencing was carried out using naive CD4+ T cells sorted from blood. These receptors originate from a man aged 25-45 years in good health. Each CDR3 is given with its conserved first and last residue. The D gene is left open where the match is weak. Rows give clone size only sometimes, using once, few, many, or a class for an expanded clone.

J gene: TRBJ2-7; V gene: TRBV28; clone size: NA; D gene: TRBD2; CDR3 protein: CASSLRRGSFYEQYF; CDR3 DNA: TGTGCCAGCAGTTTAAGGCGCGGGAGTTTCTACGAGCAGTACTTC
J gene: TRBJ2-3; V gene: TRBV29-1; clone size: NA; D gene: NA; CDR3 protein: CSVGGTASSTDTQYF; CDR3 DNA: TGCAGCGTTGGCGGGACCGCTTCTAGCACAGATACGCAGTATTTT
J gene: TRBJ1-2; V gene: TRBV2; clone size: NA; D gene: NA; CDR3 protein: CASSGLGATGYTF; CDR3 DNA: TGTGCCAGCAGTGGTCTGGGGGCGACCGGCTACACCTTC
J gene: TRBJ2-1; V gene: TRBV28; clone size: NA; D gene: TRBD1; CDR3 protein: CASSQPGQGSAGEQFF; CDR3 DNA: TGTGCCAGCAGTCAACCGGGACAGGGTTCCGCGGGTGAGCAGTTCTTC
J gene: TRBJ2-3; V gene: TRBV7-9; clone size: NA; D gene: TRBD2; CDR3 protein: CASSVSGRGDTQYF; CDR3 DNA: TGTGCCAGCAGCGTGAGCGGGAGAGGCGATACGCAGTATTTT
J gene: TRBJ2-1; V gene: TRBV12-5; clone size: NA; D gene: TRBD2; CDR3 protein: CASGSPSGRAYNEQFF; CDR3 DNA: TGTGCTAGTGGTTCACCCAGCGGGAGGGCCTACAATGAGCAGTTCTTC
J gene: TRBJ2-2; V gene: TRBV6-5; clone size: NA; D gene: NA; CDR3 protein: CASSLSGENTGELFF; CDR3 DNA: TGTGCCAGCAGTTTGTCCGGGGAAAACACCGGGGAGCTGTTTTTT
J gene: TRBJ1-1; V gene: TRBV19; clone size: NA; D gene: NA; CDR3 protein: CASSIGTDTEAFF; CDR3 DNA: TGTGCCAGTAGTATAGGGACGGACACTGAAGCTTTCTTT
J gene: TRBJ2-7; V gene: TRBV25-1; clone size: few; D gene: NA; CDR3 protein: CASSEIYEQYF; CDR3 DNA: TGTGCCAGCAGTGAAATCTACGAGCAGTACTTC
J gene: TRBJ2-1; V gene: TRBV18; clone size: NA; D gene: TRBD2; CDR3 protein: CASSPRPGLAGENEQFF; CDR3 DNA: TGTGCCAGCTCACCACGCCCGGGACTAGCGGGAGAAAATGAGCAGTTCTTC
J gene: TRBJ2-1; V gene: TRBV20-1; clone size: once; D gene: NA; CDR3 protein: CSASDLSKQFF; CDR3 DNA: TGCAGTGCCAGTGACTTATCAAAGCAGTTCTTC
J gene: TRBJ1-3; V gene: TRBV18; clone size: NA; D gene: NA; CDR3 protein: CASSPLLGVSSGNTIYF; CDR3 DNA: TGTGCCAGCTCACCATTACTGGGTGTGTCCTCCGGAAACACCATATATTTT
J gene: TRBJ2-7; V gene: TRBV7-9; clone size: NA; D gene: TRBD1; CDR3 protein: CASSLSRGQGPYEQYF; CDR3 DNA: TGTGCCAGCAGCTTATCTCGAGGACAGGGTCCTTACGAGCAGTACTTC
J gene: TRBJ2-3; V gene: TRBV2; clone size: NA; D gene: TRBD2; CDR3 protein: CASSEFLGTRITDTQYF; CDR3 DNA: TGTGCCAGCAGTGAATTTCTGGGGACTAGAATTACAGATACGCAGTATTTT